Described below is a single T cell receptor beta chain sequence and its context. The record originates from a study of radiotherapy plus CTLA-4 blockade in lung cancer. Only in-frame clones appear in the TCRdb table, and some are missing; sequencing was by immunoSEQ multiplex PCR. The sample has 35,000 to 45,000 clones, approximately 77% seen once; the top ten hold approximately 2.4%. This CDR3 contains 16 residues. The germline V gene has CDR1 SGHTA and CDR2 FQGNSA. The V segment lost 4 bases and the J segment 6 bases; nucleotides outside the gene matches: 10. The chain employs TRBV7-2 and TRBJ2-3, with 10 nucleotides matching TRBD2. The material was peripheral blood, obtained from a patient treated with radiotherapy plus ipilimumab. This receptor was obtained from a human donor with non-small cell lung cancer whose response to radiotherapy plus ipilimumab could not be evaluated. The CDR3 spells CASSSSGGLFGDTQYF. CDR3 sequence (DNA): TGTGCCAGCAGCTCTAGCGGGGGCCTATTTGGGGATACGCAGTATTTT.